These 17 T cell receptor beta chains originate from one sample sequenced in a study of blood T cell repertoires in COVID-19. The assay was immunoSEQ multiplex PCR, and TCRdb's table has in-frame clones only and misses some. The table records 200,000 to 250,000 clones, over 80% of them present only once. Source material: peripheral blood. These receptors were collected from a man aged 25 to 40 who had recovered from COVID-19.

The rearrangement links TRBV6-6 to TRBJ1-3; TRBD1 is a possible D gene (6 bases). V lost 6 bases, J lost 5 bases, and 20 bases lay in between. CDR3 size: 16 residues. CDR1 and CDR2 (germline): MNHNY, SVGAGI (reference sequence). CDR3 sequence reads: CASRGGSEGQRNTIYF. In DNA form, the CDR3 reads TGTGCCAGCAGAGGGGGTTCAGAGGGGCAGAGAAACACCATATATTTT.

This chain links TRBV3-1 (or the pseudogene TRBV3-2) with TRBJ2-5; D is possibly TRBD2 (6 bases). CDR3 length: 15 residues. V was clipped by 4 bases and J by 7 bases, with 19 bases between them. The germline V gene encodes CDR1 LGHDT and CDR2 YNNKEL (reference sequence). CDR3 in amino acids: CASSPMAGDSGTQYF. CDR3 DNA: TGTGCCAGCAGCCCGATGGCTGGGGACTCGGGGACCCAGTACTTC.

The CDR3 loop is CASSQPGQGAKAEAFF. As DNA, the CDR3 is TGTGCCAGCTCACAACCGGGACAGGGGGCCAAGGCTGAAGCTTTCTTT. The chain couples TRBV18 to TRBJ1-1; 12 nucleotides agree with TRBD1. Germline CDR1 and CDR2: KGHSH and LQKENI. Trimming cost V 4 bases and J 6 bases; bases outside gene matches: 9. The CDR3 length is 16 residues.

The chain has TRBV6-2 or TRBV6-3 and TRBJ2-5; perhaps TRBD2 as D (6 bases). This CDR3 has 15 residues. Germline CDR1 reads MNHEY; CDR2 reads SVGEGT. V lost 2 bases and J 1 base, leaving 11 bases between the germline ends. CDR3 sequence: CASSYLRDFQETQYF. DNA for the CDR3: TGTGCCAGCAGTTACCTACGGGACTTCCAAGAGACCCAGTACTTC.

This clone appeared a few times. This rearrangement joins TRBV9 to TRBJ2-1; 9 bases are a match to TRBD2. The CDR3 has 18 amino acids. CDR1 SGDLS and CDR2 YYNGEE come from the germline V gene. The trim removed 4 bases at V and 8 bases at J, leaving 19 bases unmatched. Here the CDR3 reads CASSPRGPSGAIADEQFF. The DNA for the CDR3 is TGTGCCAGCAGCCCGAGAGGGCCTAGCGGGGCTATTGCGGATGAGCAGTTCTTC.

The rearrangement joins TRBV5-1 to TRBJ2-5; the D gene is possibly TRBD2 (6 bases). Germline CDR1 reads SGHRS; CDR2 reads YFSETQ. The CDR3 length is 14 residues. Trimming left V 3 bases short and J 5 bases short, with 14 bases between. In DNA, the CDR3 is TGCGCCAGCAGCTCGCTAGCGACTCGGGAGACCCAGTACTTC. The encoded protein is CASSSLATRETQYF.

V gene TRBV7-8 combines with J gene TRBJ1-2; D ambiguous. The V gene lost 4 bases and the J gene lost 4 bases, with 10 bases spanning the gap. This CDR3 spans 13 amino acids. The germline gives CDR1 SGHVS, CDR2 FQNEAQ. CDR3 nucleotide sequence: TGTGCCAGCAGCTCAGAACCCCGCTATGGCTACACCTTC. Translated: CASSSEPRYGYTF.

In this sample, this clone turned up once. The CDR3 spells CASSQAGTGGEKLFF. The CDR3 nucleotides read TGTGCCAGCAGCCAGGCCGGGACAGGGGGTGAAAAACTGTTTTTT. This chain uses TRBV3-1 (or the pseudogene TRBV3-2) with TRBJ1-4, with TRBD1 identical over 11 bases. The CDR3 runs 15 residues. Trimming removed 3 bases from V and 7 bases from J; junction bases left unmatched: 4. Germline V CDR1 and CDR2: LGHDT, YNNKEL (reference sequence).

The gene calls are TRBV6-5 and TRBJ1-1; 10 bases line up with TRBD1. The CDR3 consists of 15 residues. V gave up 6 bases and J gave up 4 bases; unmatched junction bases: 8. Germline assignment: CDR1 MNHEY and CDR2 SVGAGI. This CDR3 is CASRTPGQGTTEAFF. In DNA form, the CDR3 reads TGTGCCAGCAGGACTCCGGGACAGGGGACCACTGAAGCTTTCTTT.

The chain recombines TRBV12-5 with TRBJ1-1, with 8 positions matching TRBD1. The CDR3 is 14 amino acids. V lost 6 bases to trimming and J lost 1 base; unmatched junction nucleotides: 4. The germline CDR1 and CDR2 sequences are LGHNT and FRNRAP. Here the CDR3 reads CASGFQGANTEAFF. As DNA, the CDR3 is TGTGCTAGTGGCTTTCAGGGGGCGAACACTGAAGCTTTCTTT.

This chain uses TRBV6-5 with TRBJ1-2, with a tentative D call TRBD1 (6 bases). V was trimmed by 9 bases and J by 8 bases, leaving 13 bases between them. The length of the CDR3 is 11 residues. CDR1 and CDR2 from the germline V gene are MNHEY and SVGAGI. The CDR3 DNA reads TGTGCCAGTACACAGGGAGGGGGCTACACCTTC. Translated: CASTQGGGYTF.

CDR3 residues: CASSGGLQRTDTQYF. In nucleotides, the CDR3 is TGTGCCAGTAGTGGAGGGCTGCAGCGCACAGATACGCAGTATTTT. V usage is TRBV19 and J usage is TRBJ2-3, with a tentative D call TRBD2 (6 bases). Per the germline V gene, CDR1 is LNHDA and CDR2 is SQIVND (reference sequence). The V and J ends lost 5 bases and 1 base respectively, with 13 bases between them. This CDR3 region has 15 residues. Using reference TRBV19 and TRBJ2-3 for the parts outside the CDR3, the full variable domain is DGGITQSPKYLFRKEGQNVTLSCEQNLNHDAMYWYRQDPGQGLRLIYYSQIVNDFQKGDIAEGYSVSREKKESFPLTVTSAQKNPTAFYLCASSGGLQRTDTQYFGPGTRLTVL.

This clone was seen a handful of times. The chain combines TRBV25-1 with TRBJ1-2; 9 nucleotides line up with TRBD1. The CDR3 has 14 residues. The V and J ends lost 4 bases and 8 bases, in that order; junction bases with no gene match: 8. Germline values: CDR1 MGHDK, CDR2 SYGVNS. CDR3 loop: CASSGWDRDEGYTF. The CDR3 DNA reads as TGTGCCAGCAGTGGGTGGGACAGGGATGAGGGCTACACCTTC.

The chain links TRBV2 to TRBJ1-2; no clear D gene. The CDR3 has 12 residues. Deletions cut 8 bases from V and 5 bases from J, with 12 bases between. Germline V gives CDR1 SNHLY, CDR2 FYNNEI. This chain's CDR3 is CASWNREYGYTF. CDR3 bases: TGTGCCAGCTGGAACAGAGAATATGGCTACACCTTC. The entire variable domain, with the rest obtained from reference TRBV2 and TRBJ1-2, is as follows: EPEVTQTPSHQVTQMGQEVILRCVPISNHLYFYWYRQILGQKVEFLVSFYNNEISEKSEIFDDQFSVERPDGSNFTLKIRSTKLEDSAMYFCASWNREYGYTFGSGTRLTVV.

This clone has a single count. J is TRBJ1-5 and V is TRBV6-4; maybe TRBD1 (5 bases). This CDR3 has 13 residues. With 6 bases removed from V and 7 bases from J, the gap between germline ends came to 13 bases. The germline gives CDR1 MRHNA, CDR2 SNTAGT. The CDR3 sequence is CASSLGAGQPQHF. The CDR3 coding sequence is TGTGCCAGCAGCCTAGGGGCCGGGCAGCCCCAGCATTTT.

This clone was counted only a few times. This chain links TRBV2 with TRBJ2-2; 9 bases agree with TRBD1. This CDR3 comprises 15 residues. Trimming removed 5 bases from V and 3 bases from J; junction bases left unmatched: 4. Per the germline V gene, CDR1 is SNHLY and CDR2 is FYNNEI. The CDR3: CASSPRTGDTGELFF. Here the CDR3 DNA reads TGTGCCAGCAGTCCTCGGACAGGGGACACCGGGGAGCTGTTTTTT.

In DNA, the CDR3 is TGTGCCAGCAGCTTAACCAGCGGGGAAGAGACCCAGTACTTC. Amino acid sequence: CASSLTSGEETQYF. V is TRBV7-9 and J is TRBJ2-5; TRBD2 matches 7 bases. This CDR3 has 14 amino acids. J gave up 3 bases and V 2 bases, and 3 bases lay outside the gene matches. CDR1 and CDR2 from the germline V gene are SEHNR and FQNEAQ (reference sequence).